The entry below gives a single T cell receptor (beta chain) sequence along with its context. The PCR employed 60 Vbeta primers together with 13 Jbeta primers. Original analysis: An analysis that came later counted 70 million to 100 million unique TCR beta chains, roughly 11 million shared. TCRdb's copy holds only in-frame clones and misses some; the assay was immunoSEQ multiplex PCR. D and trimming were read from the DNA, whereas the V and J calls and clone size are those reported in that table. Of approximately 150,000 clones listed, more than 80% are singletons. This entry belongs to a study of cytomegalovirus exposure and HLA in healthy donors. Study information: Ancestry clustering placed 70% to 90% of around 400 genotyped donors in the Caucasian-associated cluster.

The V gene's germline CDR1 is SGHDN and CDR2 FVKESK. J gave up 5 bases and V 9 bases, and 7 bases lay outside the gene matches. The CDR3 covers 14 residues. The rearrangement joins TRBV14 to TRBJ2-5; 12 bases match TRBD1. The specimen was PBMCs. This clonotype was sampled from a woman aged 50 to 65 in good health and CMV-seronegative. Written as DNA, the CDR3 is TGTGCCAGGTGGGACAGGGGGCGCCCCGAGACCCAGTACTTC. As protein: CARWDRGRPETQYF.